A selection of T cell receptor beta chains follows, all from one sample in a study of T-cell reconstitution after alpha-beta-depleted transplantation in children. One entry per CDR3 protein, called by TCRdb with MiXCR from the PCR reads. Of over 400,000 distinct CDR3 sequences in the sample, around 12% were seen once. The specimen was PBMCs from the stem cell graft donor, collected from the stem cell graft. The receptors come from a human donor who donated a stem cell graft to a child with combined immunodeficiency. Each CDR3 is given with its conserved first and last residue. A D gene is named only where the DNA matches it firmly. Clone size is not always given. Where it is, it says once, few, many or a class for expanded clones.

clone_size,d_call,j_call,v_call,cdr3_nt,cdr3_aa
few,.,TRBJ2-7,TRBV7-8,TGTGCCAGCAGCTTGCAATTCCGGGGCCCGGCGTACGAGCAGTACTTC,CASSLQFRGPAYEQYF
many,.,TRBJ2-2,TRBV12-5,TGTGCTAGTGGTTTGAAAGGCGGGGAGCTGTTTTTT,CASGLKGGELFF
.,.,TRBJ2-1,TRBV20-1,TGCAGTGCCCGCTTGACCCGCAATGAGCAGTTCTTC,CSARLTRNEQFF
.,.,TRBJ1-1,TRBV28,TGTGCCAGCAGTTTACCCTACACCGGTACTGAAGCTTTCTTT,CASSLPYTGTEAFF
many,.,TRBJ1-6,TRBV3-1,TGTGCCAGCAGCCAAGGGTTGGCAGGGCATTCACCCCTCCACTTT,CASSQGLAGHSPLHF
many,.,TRBJ2-1,TRBV6-2/TRBV6-3,TGTGCCAGCAGTTACTCCGCTTTTCGAGGGCATTCCTACAATGAGCAGTTCTTC,CASSYSAFRGHSYNEQFF
.,.,TRBJ2-7,TRBV7-2,TGTGCCAGCAGCTCCCCCCCCCTCTACGAGCAGTACTTC,CASSSPPLYEQYF
many,.,TRBJ2-2,TRBV10-3,TGTGCCATCAGCATCACCGGGACAAGGGTCACGAACACCGGGGAGCTGTTTTTT,CAISITGTRVTNTGELFF
few,.,TRBJ1-2,TRBV7-2,TGTGCCAGCAGTGAAGGGGCAGGGGAAATCTATGGCTACACCTTC,CASSEGAGEIYGYTF
many,.,TRBJ2-7,TRBV7-6,TGTGCCAGCAGCTTTATCAGCGGTCGGGAGTACTTC,CASSFISGREYF
few,.,TRBJ2-3,TRBV4-2,TGTGCCAGCAGCCAAGAATTAAGCACAGATACGCAGTATTTT,CASSQELSTDTQYF
many,.,TRBJ2-3,TRBV28,TGTGCCAGCAACCGGGACGGCACAGATACGCAGTATTTT,CASNRDGTDTQYF
many,.,TRBJ2-1,TRBV29-1,TGCAGCGTTGAACGGAGGGCGTCCTACAATGAGCAGTTCTTC,CSVERRASYNEQFF
many,TRBD2,TRBJ2-5,TRBV20-1,TGCAGTGGTCCGACTAGTCGCGGGGGGGCCCAGTACTTC,CSGPTSRGGAQYF
.,TRBD2,TRBJ2-7,TRBV7-9,TGTGCCAGCAGCTCCCAAATTCAGCGGGATTTTCTATACGAGCAGTACTTC,CASSSQIQRDFLYEQYF
many,TRBD1,TRBJ2-7,TRBV5-6,TGTGCCAGCAGCGATACCGGGACAGGGGGCTTCGAGCAGTACTTC,CASSDTGTGGFEQYF
.,TRBD1,TRBJ1-6,TRBV12-3/TRBV12-4,TGTGCCAGCAGAGGGGACAGGGGGCGCGTCCCACCCCTCCACTTT,CASRGDRGRVPPLHF
few,.,TRBJ2-7,TRBV27,TGTGCCAGCAGTTCCTCCGGCCCTACCTACGAGCAGTACTTC,CASSSSGPTYEQYF
few,TRBD2,TRBJ2-7,TRBV14,TGTGCCAGCAGCACCGTAGCGGGCATCTACGAGCAGTACTTC,CASSTVAGIYEQYF
few,TRBD2,TRBJ2-7,TRBV12-3/TRBV12-4,TGTGCCAGCAGTTTAGCGCGTCTAGCGGACCGATACGAGCAGTACTTC,CASSLARLADRYEQYF
many,.,TRBJ1-2,TRBV12-3/TRBV12-4,TGTGCCAGCAGTTCCCCGCGACATACAACTAACTATGGCTACACCTTC,CASSSPRHTTNYGYTF
many,TRBD1,TRBJ1-2,TRBV12-3/TRBV12-4,TGTGCCAGCAGTTTAATGAGGGGGCGGAACTATGGCTACACCTTC,CASSLMRGRNYGYTF
few,TRBD1,TRBJ2-7,TRBV28,TGTGCCAGCAGTCTGACACTGGACAGGGTCTTAGACGAGCAGTACTTC,CASSLTLDRVLDEQYF
.,.,TRBJ2-1,TRBV6-2/TRBV6-3,TGTGCCAGCAATCCCCCGTACGGGGTCTCCCGCTACAATGAGCAGTTCTTC,CASNPPYGVSRYNEQFF
.,TRBD1,TRBJ2-5,TRBV7-9,TGTGCCAGCAGCTTAGGGTCAGGGACAGGGTCGAGGAAGACCCAGTACTTC,CASSLGSGTGSRKTQYF
.,.,TRBJ1-1,TRBV18,TGTGCCAGCTCACCAAGCAGGGAATACACTGAAGCTTTCTTT,CASSPSREYTEAFF
few,.,TRBJ2-2,TRBV29-1,TGCAGCGTTGAACAGGGCACCGGGGAGCTGTTTTTT,CSVEQGTGELFF
.,.,TRBJ2-1,TRBV12-3/TRBV12-4,TGTGCCAGCAGTTTAGAGGCCGGTGGAGGGGAATACAATGAGCAGTTCTTC,CASSLEAGGGEYNEQFF
few,.,TRBJ1-4,TRBV12-3/TRBV12-4,TGTGCCAGCAGGCGCGCACAGGGTTCAAATGAAAAACTGTTTTTT,CASRRAQGSNEKLFF
.,.,TRBJ2-3,TRBV12-3/TRBV12-4,TGTGCCAGCAGCTATTCCGCCACTAGCACAGATACGCAGTATTTT,CASSYSATSTDTQYF
.,.,TRBJ2-3,TRBV6-1,TGTGCCAGCAGTACGGACGAGGGCACAGATACGCAGTATTTT,CASSTDEGTDTQYF
.,.,TRBJ2-5,TRBV18,TGTGCCAGCTCACCCTTTGGACAGCAAGAGACCCAGTACTTC,CASSPFGQQETQYF
many,.,TRBJ2-3,TRBV11-2,TGTGCCAGCAGTAATCAGGGGTCAATTTGGGATACGCAGTATTTT,CASSNQGSIWDTQYF
.,TRBD2,TRBJ2-2,TRBV29-1,TGCAGCGTTGAAACTAGCGGGAGGAAGGGCGGGGAGCTGTTTTTT,CSVETSGRKGGELFF
.,.,TRBJ2-3,TRBV11-2,TGTGCCAGCAGCTTAGGACTAGGGGGCACAGATACGCAGTATTTT,CASSLGLGGTDTQYF
many,.,TRBJ2-6,TRBV5-1,TGCGCCAGCAGCTTAGGGGCTGGGGCCAACGTCCTGACTTTC,CASSLGAGANVLTF
few,.,TRBJ2-2,TRBV4-3,TGCGCCAGCAGCCAAGGGAGAGAAAATAAAGGGGAGCTGTTTTTT,CASSQGRENKGELFF
.,.,TRBJ1-5,TRBV15,TGTGCCACCAGCAGAGAGCAGGGAAGGGGTCAGCCCCAGCATTTT,CATSREQGRGQPQHF
.,.,TRBJ1-1,TRBV15,TGTGCCACCAGCAGAGATAAGGGGCCACGGACTGAAGCTTTCTTT,CATSRDKGPRTEAFF
few,.,TRBJ1-2,TRBV7-2,TGTGCCAGCAGCTTAGAGAAGGGATGGGGCTACACCTTC,CASSLEKGWGYTF
.,TRBD1,TRBJ2-3,TRBV11-3,TGTGCCAGCAGCCCGCGAGCCGGACAGGGGACCACAGATACGCAGTATTTT,CASSPRAGQGTTDTQYF
few,.,TRBJ2-3,TRBV5-1,TGCGCCAGCAGAACGGGGCCCTCAAGCACAGATACGCAGTATTTT,CASRTGPSSTDTQYF
.,TRBD1,TRBJ1-5,TRBV10-3,TGTGCCACCGGGACAGCAAATAGCAATCAGCCCCAGCATTTT,CATGTANSNQPQHF
.,TRBD2,TRBJ2-1,TRBV6-1,TGTGCCAGCAGCCGACTAGCGGGAGTAAGCAATGAGCAGTTCTTC,CASSRLAGVSNEQFF